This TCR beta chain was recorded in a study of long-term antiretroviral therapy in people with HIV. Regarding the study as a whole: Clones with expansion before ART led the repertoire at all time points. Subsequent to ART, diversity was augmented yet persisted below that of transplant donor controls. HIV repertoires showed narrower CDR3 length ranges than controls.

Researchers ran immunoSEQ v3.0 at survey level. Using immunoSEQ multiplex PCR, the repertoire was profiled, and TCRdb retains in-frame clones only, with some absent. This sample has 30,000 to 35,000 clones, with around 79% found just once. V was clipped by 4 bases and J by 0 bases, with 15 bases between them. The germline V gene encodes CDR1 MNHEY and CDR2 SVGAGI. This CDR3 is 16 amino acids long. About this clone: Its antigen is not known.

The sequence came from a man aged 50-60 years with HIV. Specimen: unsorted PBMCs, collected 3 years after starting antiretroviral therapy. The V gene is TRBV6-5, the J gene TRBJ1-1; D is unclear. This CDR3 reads CASSSPPAALNTEAFF. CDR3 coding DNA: TGTGCCAGCAGTTCGCCCCCGGCGGCTTTGAACACTGAAGCTTTCTTT.